A selection of T cell receptor beta chains follows, all from one sample in a study of blood T cells in healthy people across ages. TCRdb called the 5' RACE reads again in MiXCR, with one record for every CDR3 protein. Here the sample spans about 1.6 million distinct CDR3 sequences, about 31% being singletons. What was sequenced was blood. All receptors derive from a woman aged 30 to 39 in good health. Both conserved end residues are part of each CDR3. A D gene is named only where the DNA matches it firmly. Some rows have no size entry. The others give once, few or many, or a class for an expanded clone.

>TRBJ2-3|-|-|TRBV24-1
TGTGCCACCAGTGACTCCGGGACTGTATCCGCTAGCACAGATACGCAGTATTTT
CATSDSGTVSASTDTQYF
>TRBJ2-5|TRBD2|few|TRBV28
TGTGCCAGCAGTTTGTCCGGACTAGCGGGCGGGTTGAGGGAGACCCAGTACTTC
CASSLSGLAGGLRETQYF
>TRBJ1-1|-|-|TRBV6-5
TGTGCCAGCAGTCTTGAGAAGGGGGGATCGAACACTGAAGCTTTCTTT
CASSLEKGGSNTEAFF
>TRBJ1-6|-|few|TRBV6-5
TGTGCCAGCAGCCGGGCCCTTTCCCCCCTCCACTTT
CASSRALSPLHF
>TRBJ2-1|TRBD2|-|TRBV20-1
TGCAGTGCTAGAGGCCCGACTAGCGGGAGTCGCAATGAGCAGTTCTTC
CSARGPTSGSRNEQFF
>TRBJ2-7|-|-|TRBV3-1
TGTGCCAGCAGCCAAGATCTTCCAGGGGCCCTAATCTCCTACGAGCAGTACTTC
CASSQDLPGALISYEQYF
>TRBJ1-5|TRBD1|-|TRBV28
TGTGCCAGCACTAGGGGGCGTTTCAATCAGCCCCAGCATTTT
CASTRGRFNQPQHF
>TRBJ1-1|-|few|TRBV10-3
TGTGCCATCAGTGAGCTGGGCACTGAAGCTTTCTTT
CAISELGTEAFF
>TRBJ2-3|-|-|TRBV3-1
TGTGCCAGCAGCCAAGGCCGGACTCCCCAATGGCCGCAGTATTTT
CASSQGRTPQWPQYF
>TRBJ2-1|-|-|TRBV20-1
TGCAGTGCCCTTGTAGATCACAATGAGCAGTTCTTC
CSALVDHNEQFF
>TRBJ2-5|TRBD2|-|TRBV30
TGTGCCTGGACTAGCGGGGCCCAAGAGACCCAGTACTTC
CAWTSGAQETQYF
>TRBJ1-2|TRBD1|few|TRBV13
TGTGCCAGCAGCTTAAGGGACAGGTCTCCTGGCTACACCTTC
CASSLRDRSPGYTF
>TRBJ2-3|-|many|TRBV7-6
TGTGCCAGCAGCTTAGAATCCCCAGATACGCAGTATTTT
CASSLESPDTQYF
>TRBJ1-4|-|-|TRBV4-1
TGCGCCAGCAGCCAAGCCCGCTTGGACGGGGGGAGTGAAAAACTGTTTTTT
CASSQARLDGGSEKLFF
>TRBJ2-7|-|-|TRBV9
TGTGCCAGCAGCGTAGGCCGCCCATCCTACGAGCAGTACTTC
CASSVGRPSYEQYF
>TRBJ2-1|TRBD2|few|TRBV11-3
TGTGCCAGCAGCTTGCTGACTAGCGGGAGGGTTAATGAGCAGTTCTTC
CASSLLTSGRVNEQFF
>TRBJ2-2|TRBD2|once|TRBV14
TGTGCCAGCAGCCAGCGCCAAAAATCCCGTGCGGGAGAAGGTGTCGGGGAGCTGTTTTTT
CASSQRQKSRAGEGVGELFF
>TRBJ1-2|-|-|TRBV7-9
TGTGCCAGCAGCGATGAGGGAATCGCGGGGATTGTCCATGGCTACACCTTC
CASSDEGIAGIVHGYTF
>TRBJ2-3|-|few|TRBV27
TGTGCCAGCAGTTTATTGATGTCCGCGACAGATACGCAGTATTTT
CASSLLMSATDTQYF
>TRBJ2-1|-|few|TRBV28
TGTGCCAGCAGCCCTGTCAGCAGCTCCTACAATGAGCAGTTCTTC
CASSPVSSSYNEQFF
>TRBJ2-7|TRBD1|few|TRBV11-1
TGTGCCAGCAGCTTTGGGACAGGGCCGAACGAGCAGTACTTC
CASSFGTGPNEQYF
>TRBJ1-2|TRBD1|-|TRBV7-9
TGTGCCAGCAGCTCAAGGGACAGGAGGAACCTCTATGGCTACACCTTC
CASSSRDRRNLYGYTF
>TRBJ2-3|-|-|TRBV3-1
TGTGCCAGCAGCCAAGACTACTCGGCTAGCGGCACAGATACGCAGTATTTT
CASSQDYSASGTDTQYF
>TRBJ2-4|TRBD2|-|TRBV2
TGTGCCACTTCTACTCGGGAGGTTACTAAAAACATTCAGTACTTC
CATSTREVTKNIQYF
>TRBJ2-1|TRBD2|-|TRBV5-1
TGCGCCAGCAGTTTTGGACTAGCGGGAGGGTCATATAACAATGAGCAGTTCTTC
CASSFGLAGGSYNNEQFF
>TRBJ1-2|-|few|TRBV20-1
TGCAGTGCCCTGGACAGCAAAAACTATGGCTACACCTTC
CSALDSKNYGYTF
>TRBJ1-1|-|-|TRBV28
TGTGCCAGCAGTTCCGGGACCTTCTCGGACAACATTACTGAAGCTTTCTTT
CASSSGTFSDNITEAFF
>TRBJ2-7|TRBD2|-|TRBV5-1
TGCGCCAGCAGCCCGATAGCGGGGGAGGCCTACGAGCAGTACTTC
CASSPIAGEAYEQYF
>TRBJ2-7|-|few|TRBV28
TGTGCCAGCAGTCTAGCAGGTTACCTCTACGAGCAGTACTTC
CASSLAGYLYEQYF
>TRBJ1-5|-|-|TRBV20-1
TGCAGTGCTGAGGCCTCGGACAATCAGCCCCGGCATTTT
CSAEASDNQPRHF
>TRBJ2-3|-|-|TRBV5-1
TGCGCCAGCAGCCCCCTACAGGGAAGGAAAGATACGCAGTATTTT
CASSPLQGRKDTQYF
>TRBJ1-4|-|few|TRBV29-1
TGCAGCGTTGAGTGGGGGTCTGGAGAAAAACTGTTTTTT
CSVEWGSGEKLFF
>TRBJ2-3|TRBD2|-|TRBV10-3
TGTGCCATCAGTCAAGTCATAGCGGGAGAGGCTACAGATACGCAGTATTTT
CAISQVIAGEATDTQYF
>TRBJ2-5|-|few|TRBV5-5
TGTGCCAGCAGCTTGGACCCCAAGGGGACGGCCCAAGAGACCCAGTACTTC
CASSLDPKGTAQETQYF
>TRBJ2-7|TRBD2|few|TRBV20-1
TGCAGTGCTAGTTATGGCCTAGCGGGGACAGCCTACGAGCAGTACTTC
CSASYGLAGTAYEQYF
>TRBJ1-5|-|few|TRBV19
TGTGCCAGTGGTTCCCAGCCCCAGCATTTT
CASGSQPQHF
>TRBJ2-1|TRBD2|-|TRBV3-1
TGTGCCAGCAGCCAAGATGAGGTGGGAGGGCCCTGGGAGCAGTTCTTC
CASSQDEVGGPWEQFF
>TRBJ2-7|TRBD2|many|TRBV5-1
TGCGCCAGCAGCCCGGTGGGCGGGAGATATTCCTACGAGCAGTACTTC
CASSPVGGRYSYEQYF
>TRBJ2-7|-|-|TRBV12-3/TRBV12-4
TGTGCCAGCAGTTCCCAGGGTGTGGGGGAGCAGTACTTC
CASSSQGVGEQYF
>TRBJ1-2|-|many|TRBV6-2/TRBV6-3
TGTGCCAGCAGTTACGGTCGGGACCCTAGCTATGGCTACACCTTC
CASSYGRDPSYGYTF
>TRBJ1-1|TRBD1|-|TRBV7-9
TGTGCCAACAGCCCGGGGACAGGGGGAACTGAAGCTTTCTTT
CANSPGTGGTEAFF
>TRBJ2-4|-|-|TRBV21-1
TGTGCCAGCAGCGCCCGCTCCAAAAACATTCAGTACTTC
CASSARSKNIQYF
>TRBJ2-3|-|few|TRBV5-1
TGCGCCAGCAGCTTGTATAGGAAACAAGATACGCAGTATTTT
CASSLYRKQDTQYF
>TRBJ2-1|-|-|TRBV28
TGTGCCAGCCAGGACGGGAGCTGGAAGACGATACCCTACAATGAGCAGTTCTTC
CASQDGSWKTIPYNEQFF
>TRBJ1-2|TRBD1|few|TRBV4-1
TGCGCCAGCAGCCAAGAGAACAACAGGGGCCGCCATGGCTACACCTTC
CASSQENNRGRHGYTF